Presented here are 24 T cell receptor beta chains from one specimen sequenced in a study of cytotoxic CD8 clonotypes in ibrutinib-treated CLL. Clones were sequenced by immunoSEQ multiplex PCR, and TCRdb holds only the in-frame ones, with some missing. The table includes hundreds of thousands of clones, just under 80% detected once. The material was PBMCs, obtained after 12 months of ibrutinib treatment. All receptors come from a human donor with chronic lymphocytic leukemia.

The rearrangement links TRBV6-4 to TRBJ2-3; maybe TRBD1 (6 bases). Germline assignment: CDR1 MRHNA and CDR2 SNTAGT. The CDR3 length is 14 residues. Trimming removed 2 bases from V and 2 bases from J, with 8 bases in between. This CDR3 reads CASSDTGLTDTQYF. The CDR3 DNA is TGTGCCAGCAGTGACACAGGGCTCACAGATACGCAGTATTTT.

This clone was seen a handful of times. The V and J genes are TRBV30 and TRBJ1-3; D not resolved. V lost 2 bases, J lost 7 bases, and 6 bases lay in between. Per the germline V gene, CDR1 is GTSNPN and CDR2 is SVGIG (reference sequence). This CDR3 region has 11 residues. The CDR3 DNA reads as TGTGCCTGGAGTCTCGGCAACACCATATATTTT. Translated: CAWSLGNTIYF.

The chain has TRBV6-5 and TRBJ1-1; D remains ambiguous. The V gene's germline CDR1 is MNHEY and CDR2 SVGAGI. The CDR3 has 15 residues. The V end lost 0 bases, the J end lost 1 base, and 9 bases lay between the germline ends. The CDR3 reads CASSYSTSKNTEAFF. The CDR3 bases are TGTGCCAGCAGTTACTCTACAAGCAAGAACACTGAAGCTTTCTTT.

This chain uses TRBV13 with TRBJ2-2, with TRBD2 matching over 13 bases. In germline, CDR1 is PRHDT, CDR2 FYEKMQ (reference sequence). CDR3 length: 16 amino acids. Losses at the gene ends were 6 bases for V and 2 bases for J; bases not matched to a gene: 3. CDR3 in DNA: TGTGCCAGCAGGATGGGACTAGCGGGAAACACCGGGGAGCTGTTTTTT. This translates into CASRMGLAGNTGELFF. Drawing the rest from reference TRBV13 and TRBJ2-2, the complete variable domain is AAGVIQSPRHLIKEKRETATLKCYPIPRHDTVYWYQQGPGQDPQFLISFYEKMQSDKGSIPDRFSAQQFSDYHSELNMSSLELGDSALYFCASRMGLAGNTGELFFGEGSRLTVL.

The chain links TRBV29-1 to TRBJ1-3, with TRBD1 matching over 9 bases. The CDR3 is made up of 14 amino acids. Germline CDR1 SQVTM, CDR2 ANQGSEA. After removal of 6 bases from V and 5 bases from J, the junction contained 8 bases not matched to a gene. The DNA of the CDR3 is TGCAGCGTCTCCCCCGGGACAGGGCGAAACACCATATATTTT. This sequence encodes CSVSPGTGRNTIYF.

This chain links TRBV6-5 with TRBJ1-2; TRBD1 agrees at 7 bases. Germline CDR1 MNHEY, CDR2 SVGAGI. There are 15 residues in the CDR3. V lost 6 bases to trimming and J lost 4 bases; unmatched junction nucleotides: 11. The CDR3 is CASSREQGRLYGYTF. CDR3 sequence (DNA): TGTGCCAGCAGCCGAGAACAGGGGCGCCTCTATGGCTACACCTTC.

The chain joins TRBV28 to TRBJ2-5; no firm D call. CDR1 and CDR2 from the germline V gene are MDHEN and SYDVKM. The ends were cut back, 3 bases at V and 3 bases at J, with 8 bases in the middle. The CDR3 has 13 residues. In DNA form, the CDR3 reads TGTGCCAGCAGTTTGTCCCCCAAAGAGACCCAGTACTTC. This translates into CASSLSPKETQYF.

The chain joins TRBV5-1 to TRBJ2-7; D not certain. From germline, CDR1 is SGHRS and CDR2 YFSETQ. There are 11 residues in the CDR3. V lost 2 bases, J lost 5 bases, and 5 bases lay in between. The CDR3 here is CASSFSHEQYF. The CDR3 nucleotides are TGCGCCAGCAGCTTTAGTCACGAGCAGTACTTC.

V usage is TRBV4-1 and J usage is TRBJ2-7, with TRBD2 matching over 7 bases. Trimming cost V 0 bases and J 3 bases; bases outside gene matches: 8. This CDR3 contains 16 residues. Germline loops: CDR1 MGHRA, CDR2 YSYEKL. The CDR3 nucleotides read TGCGCCAGCAGCCAAGATCCTGAGGGAGGGGTCTACGAGCAGTACTTC. It yields the protein CASSQDPEGGVYEQYF.

This chain links TRBV7-9 with TRBJ2-2, with D possibly matching TRBD2 (6 bases). CDR1 is SEHNR and CDR2 is FQNEAQ in the germline V gene (reference sequence). CDR3 size: 15 residues. V lost 3 bases to trimming and J lost 5 bases, with 13 bases between them. The CDR3 loop reads CASSFAGAGTGELFF. CDR3 in DNA: TGTGCCAGCAGCTTTGCCGGGGCGGGGACCGGGGAGCTGTTTTTT. Based on the CDR3 plus reference TRBV7-9 and TRBJ2-2, the full variable domain is DTGVSQNPRHKITKRGQNVTFRCDPISEHNRLYWYRQTLGQGPEFLTYFQNEAQLEKSRLLSDRFSAERPKGSFSTLEIQRTEQGDSAMYLCASSFAGAGTGELFFGEGSRLTVL.

The chain joins TRBV5-4 to TRBJ2-4, with 9 positions matching TRBD2. From germline, CDR1 is SGHNT and CDR2 YYREEE (reference sequence). V was pared by 5 bases and J by 2 bases, with 8 bases of the junction left unmatched. This CDR3 has 16 residues. CDR3 loop: CASSNSGSDPKNIQYF. CDR3 nucleotides: TGTGCCAGCAGTAATAGCGGGAGTGACCCCAAAAACATTCAGTACTTC.

The chain recombines TRBV5-1 with TRBJ2-1; D may be TRBD1 (6 bases). CDR3 length: 14 residues. Germline values: CDR1 SGHRS, CDR2 YFSETQ. Between the trimmed V and J ends, which lost 4 bases and 2 bases, there was a span of 10 bases. CDR3 in amino acids: CASSEQGAYNEQFF. In DNA form, the CDR3 reads TGCGCCAGCAGCGAACAGGGTGCCTACAATGAGCAGTTCTTC.

This clone was observed a few times. This chain links TRBV5-1 with TRBJ1-5; D is undetermined. This CDR3 is built from 13 residues. V shed 0 bases and J shed 5 bases, with 6 bases lying between them. Per the germline V gene, CDR1 is SGHRS and CDR2 is YFSETQ. In DNA form, the CDR3 reads TGCGCCAGCAGCTTGGGGACGGATCAGCCCCAGCATTTT. This codes for CASSLGTDQPQHF.

The chain couples TRBV4-1 to TRBJ2-5, with 11 bases that match TRBD2. The V gene's germline CDR1 is MGHRA and CDR2 YSYEKL. The J segment lost 4 bases and the V segment lost 2 bases, leaving 6 bases of the junction unmatched. The CDR3 is made up of 16 amino acids. CDR3 DNA: TGCGCCAGCAGCCAAACCACCCTAGCGGGGGGAGAGACCCAGTACTTC. Translated: CASSQTTLAGGETQYF.

The chain uses TRBV15 and TRBJ2-5; D unresolved. The germline V gene has CDR1 LNHNV and CDR2 YYDKDF (reference sequence). The CDR3 extends over 12 amino acids. Trimming took 0 bases from V and 6 from J, leaving 5 bases between them. Here the CDR3 reads CATSRDLKTQYF. As DNA, the CDR3 is TGTGCCACCAGCAGAGATCTAAAGACCCAGTACTTC.

V and J are TRBV4-2 and TRBJ2-4; 13 bases fit TRBD2. From germline, CDR1 is LGHNA and CDR2 YNFKEQ. The V gene end was trimmed by 4 bases and the J gene end by 5 bases; junction bases not matched to a gene: 8. The CDR3 loop spans 17 amino acids. CDR3 in amino acids: CASSPGLAGRWENIQYF. The CDR3 DNA sequence: TGTGCCAGCAGCCCGGGACTAGCGGGAAGATGGGAAAACATTCAGTACTTC.

V is TRBV21-1 and J is TRBJ2-5. TRBV21-1 is a listed pseudogene. The CDR3 runs to 15 residues. The CDR3 nucleotides read TGTGCCAGCACCATGGTAGGGCCCCCGGGAGAGACCCAGTACTTC. Translated, it gives CASTMVGPPGETQYF.

The V and J genes are TRBV5-1 and TRBJ1-3; D gene uncertain. Germline CDR1 reads SGHRS; CDR2 reads YFSETQ. With 4 bases removed from V and 0 bases from J, the gap between germline ends came to 11 bases. The CDR3 runs 15 residues. Written as DNA, the CDR3 is TGCGCCAGCAGCGAAACTGTCAACTCTGGAAACACCATATATTTT. Protein sequence: CASSETVNSGNTIYF.

The J gene is TRBJ2-1, the V gene TRBV27; D not resolved. Looked up from germline, CDR1 is MNHEY and CDR2 is SMNVEV (reference sequence). V lost 3 bases, J lost 10 bases, and 13 bases lay in between. This CDR3 spans 13 amino acids. The CDR3 protein is CASSFVASNEQFF. DNA for the CDR3: TGTGCCAGCAGTTTCGTGGCTAGTAACGAGCAGTTCTTC.

This chain joins TRBV7-6 and TRBJ2-3, with D possibly TRBD1 on 5 matching bases. Germline loops: CDR1 SGHVS, CDR2 FNYEAQ. Trimming took off 1 base at V and 0 bases at J, with 11 bases between the two ends. The CDR3 length is 16 residues. The CDR3 here is CASSLGSRASTDTQYF. CDR3 DNA: TGTGCCAGCAGCTTAGGGAGCAGGGCAAGCACAGATACGCAGTATTTT.

A remark on this clone: Different DNA sequences within this sample yield the same CDR3. The V gene is TRBV7-9, the J gene TRBJ1-5, with a possible D match to TRBD1 (5 bases). Germline CDR1 is SEHNR and CDR2 is FQNEAQ (reference sequence). The CDR3 sequence is 14 residues long. Trimming removed 1 base from V and 1 base from J, with 5 bases in between. This chain's CDR3 is CASSLGTSNQPQHF. The CDR3 coding sequence is TGTGCCAGCAGCTTAGGGACAAGCAATCAGCCCCAGCATTTT.

The chain uses TRBV6-5 and TRBJ2-1, with 7 bases lining up with TRBD2. The CDR3 extends over 15 amino acids. Germline assignment: CDR1 MNHEY and CDR2 SVGAGI. The trim removed 0 bases at V and 3 bases at J, leaving 2 bases unmatched. CDR3 DNA sequence: TGTGCCAGCAGTTACTCAACGGGGGGCTACAATGAGCAGTTCTTC. Residues: CASSYSTGGYNEQFF.

The chain has TRBV6-5 and TRBJ2-7; 7 bases line up with TRBD1. The CDR3 spans 15 residues. With V trimmed by 6 bases and J by 4 bases, 12 bases remained unmatched. Germline V gene lookup returns CDR1 MNHEY and CDR2 SVGAGI. CDR3 protein: CASSWTQGSGYEQYF. In DNA, the CDR3 is TGTGCCAGCAGCTGGACACAGGGGTCTGGATACGAGCAGTACTTC.

The CDR3 region is CASSYADIDANQPQHF. CDR3 bases: TGTGCCAGCAGTTACGCGGACATTGACGCAAATCAGCCCCAGCATTTT. The rearrangement joins TRBV6-6 to TRBJ1-5; D possibly corresponds to TRBD1 (5 bases). Germline V CDR1 and CDR2: MNHNY, SVGAGI (reference sequence). The CDR3 totals 16 residues. Trimming cost V 2 bases and J 4 bases, with 15 bases left between them.